What follows are 3 T cell receptor beta chains derived from one specimen sequenced in a study of cytomegalovirus exposure and HLA in healthy donors. The primer mix had 60 Vbeta and 13 Jbeta primers. Data came from immunoSEQ multiplex PCR; TCRdb stores just in-frame clones and leaves some out. The sample shows roughly 63,000 clones, 60% to 80% of them seen only once. Sample: PBMCs. Source of these receptors: a middle-aged woman in good health and CMV-seropositive.

The V call is TRBV14, the J call TRBJ1-3, with D possibly matching TRBD1 (6 bases). Germline CDR1 is SGHDN and CDR2 is FVKESK. With 2 bases removed from V and 0 bases from J, the gap between germline ends came to 8 bases. The CDR3 is 15 amino acids. The CDR3 loop is CASSQRGGSGNTIYF. CDR3 coding DNA: TGTGCCAGCAGCCAACGAGGGGGCTCTGGAAACACCATATATTTT.

The chain has TRBV9 and TRBJ1-2; 8 positions match TRBD1. The trim removed 1 base at V and 6 bases at J, leaving 8 bases unmatched. There are 15 residues in the CDR3. Germline loops: CDR1 SGDLS, CDR2 YYNGEE. CDR3 nucleotide sequence: TGTGCCAGCAGCGTATTCACCGGGACAGGCCATGGCTACACCTTC. Its translation is CASSVFTGTGHGYTF.

This clone was observed a handful of times. V is TRBV2 and J is TRBJ2-1; no clear D gene. Trimming shortened V by 4 bases and J by 9 bases, and 10 bases separated the two germline ends. Germline values: CDR1 SNHLY, CDR2 FYNNEI. The CDR3 is 12 amino acids. CDR3 amino acids: CASSVGVLEQFF. The CDR3 nucleotides are TGTGCCAGCAGTGTCGGAGTCCTTGAGCAGTTCTTC.